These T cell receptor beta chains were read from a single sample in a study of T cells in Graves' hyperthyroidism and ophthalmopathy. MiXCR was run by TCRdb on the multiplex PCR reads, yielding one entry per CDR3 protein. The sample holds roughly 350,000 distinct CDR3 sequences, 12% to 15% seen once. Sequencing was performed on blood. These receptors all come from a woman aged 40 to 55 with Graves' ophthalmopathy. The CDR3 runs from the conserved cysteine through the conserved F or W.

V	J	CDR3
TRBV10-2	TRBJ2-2	CASSELLAGTNTGELFF
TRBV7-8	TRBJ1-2	CASSLAREGGAFYGYTF
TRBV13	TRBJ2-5	CASSWGYQETQYF
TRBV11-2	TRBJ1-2	CASSPPGSGGYTF
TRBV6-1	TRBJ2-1	CASSKQGYNEQFF
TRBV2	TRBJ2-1	CASSWGTYNEQFF
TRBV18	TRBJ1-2	CASSPVWDDYGYTF
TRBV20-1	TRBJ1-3	CSARQADRRSGNTIYF
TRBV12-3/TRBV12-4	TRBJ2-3	CASSLRLAGRTDTQYF
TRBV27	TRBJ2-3	CASRWTGGLTDTQYF
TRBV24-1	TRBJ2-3	CATSEDRSSTDTQYF
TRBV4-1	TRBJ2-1	CASRPPGGAGNEQFF
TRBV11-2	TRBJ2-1	CASSSLLAGGYNEQFF
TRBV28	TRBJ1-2	CASTQGRANYGYAF
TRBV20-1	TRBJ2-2	CSAGKTGGTGELFF
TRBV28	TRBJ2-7	CASMGLAGEQYF
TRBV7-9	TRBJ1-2	CASSFYIYRDRGDGYTF
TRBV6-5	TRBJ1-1	CASSVGQSTEAFF
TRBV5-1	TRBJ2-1	CASSVLAGDLSEQFF
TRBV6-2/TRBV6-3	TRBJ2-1	CASSFSPFGEQFF
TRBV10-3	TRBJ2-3	CAISEGGRETDTQYF
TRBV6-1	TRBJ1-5	CASSRSGTEYNQPQHF
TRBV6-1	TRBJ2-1	CASSLRSSGLYNEQFF
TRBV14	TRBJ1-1	CASSQGKNTEASF
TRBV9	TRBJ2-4	CASSPQGLAGADNIQYF
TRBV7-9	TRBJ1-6	CASSSRDTGTLEPLHF
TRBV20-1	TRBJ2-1	CSVRGAGNEQFF
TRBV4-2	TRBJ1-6	CASSPAYGGISPLHF
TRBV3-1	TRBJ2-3	CASSQGPSGGPSSTDTQYF
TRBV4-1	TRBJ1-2	CASSQTDRGHEGYTF
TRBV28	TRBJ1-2	CASSPIVANYGYTF
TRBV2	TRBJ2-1	CASSYDRGYEQFF
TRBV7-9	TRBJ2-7	CASSWPRALGEQYF